This T cell receptor (beta chain) came from a study of blood T cells in healthy people across ages. Study outcomes and limitations: TCR beta diversity per million T cells fell roughly linearly with age. The CMV status of each donor remained undetermined, and this could have confounded shifts in expanded clonotypes. Diversity was estimated from one million T cells, and these estimates were considered underestimates. It was not possible, with unsorted PBMCs, to conclusively compare naive and antigen-experienced cells.

Then a second PCR, running about 6 to 12 cycles, was carried out with a sample-barcoded 5' primer and a J-beta primer mix. TCRdb processed the 5' RACE reads anew with MiXCR; each CDR3 protein has one entry. This sample has under 850,000 distinct CDR3 sequences, with around 34% found just once. CDR1 MNHNY and CDR2 SVGAGI come from the germline V gene (reference sequence). Trimming took off 0 bases at V and 2 bases at J, with 12 bases between the two ends. The CDR3 sequence is 16 residues long. This clonotype has at least ten counts. The antigen is undetermined. The rearrangement uses TRBV6-6 and TRBJ2-3; D gene ambiguous. The receptor's source is a man aged 18 to 35 in good health. Input material: blood. The CDR3 here is CASSYSGYDPTDTQYF. The CDR3 DNA is TGTGCCAGCAGTTACTCGGGGTACGACCCCACAGATACGCAGTATTTT.